The rows below give T cell receptor beta chains drawn from one sample of a study of cytomegalovirus exposure and HLA in healthy donors. Clones were sequenced by immunoSEQ multiplex PCR, and TCRdb holds only the in-frame ones, with some missing. Among about 150,000 clones listed, less than 90% were seen once. The specimen was PBMCs. The receptor set was obtained from a woman aged 18-29 years in good health and CMV-seropositive. Each CDR3 is given with its conserved first and last residue. The order of the fields is J gene, clone size, V gene, D gene, CDR3 DNA, CDR3 protein. D genes are given only for firm matches. A row's size may be missing; if present it is once, few, many or a size class.

J: TRBJ1-4
size: -
V: TRBV4-3
D: -
DNA: TGCGCCAGCAGCCTCCGGGGAAGACCGGATGAAAAACTGTTTTTT
CDR3: CASSLRGRPDEKLFF

J: TRBJ2-7
size: -
V: TRBV9
D: -
DNA: TGTGCCAGCAGCGACGGTAGAGGAGGGGTGGGAGTGTGGGAGCAGTACTTC
CDR3: CASSDGRGGVGVWEQYF

J: TRBJ1-2
size: -
V: TRBV5-1
D: TRBD1
DNA: TGCGCCAGCAGGGGATCAGGGGGCGCCCCTGGATATGGCTACACCTTC
CDR3: CASRGSGGAPGYGYTF

J: TRBJ1-2
size: once
V: TRBV28
D: -
DNA: TGTGCCAGCAGTTTAAGTACAGATGGAGGCTACACCTTC
CDR3: CASSLSTDGGYTF

J: TRBJ1-3
size: -
V: TRBV7-8
D: -
DNA: TGTGCCAGCAGCTTATTTAGAAACACCATATATTTT
CDR3: CASSLFRNTIYF

J: TRBJ2-3
size: few
V: TRBV5-1
D: -
DNA: TGCGCCAGCAGCTACGGGACTTCCACAGATACGCAGTATTTT
CDR3: CASSYGTSTDTQYF

J: TRBJ1-2
size: -
V: TRBV30
D: TRBD1
DNA: TGTGCCTGGAGTGTAGGGACAGGGAGCCGGTATGGCTACACCTTC
CDR3: CAWSVGTGSRYGYTF

J: TRBJ1-2
size: -
V: TRBV9
D: TRBD1
DNA: TGTGCCAGCAGCGTTGACAGGGACTATGGCTACACCTTC
CDR3: CASSVDRDYGYTF

J: TRBJ1-5
size: -
V: TRBV25-1
D: -
DNA: TGTGCCAGCAGTGACCACAGGGCTAATCAGCCCCAGCATTTT
CDR3: CASSDHRANQPQHF

J: TRBJ1-2
size: -
V: TRBV7-8
D: -
DNA: TGTGCCAGCAGCTTAGATCGGGGCTACACCTTC
CDR3: CASSLDRGYTF

J: TRBJ2-1
size: -
V: TRBV7-2
D: -
DNA: TGTGCCAGCAGCTTGCGGGGGACAGAGCAGTTCTTC
CDR3: CASSLRGTEQFF

J: TRBJ2-7
size: -
V: TRBV11-3
D: TRBD1
DNA: TGTGCCAGCAGCTTAGTGCCCGGGACAGGATACGAGCAGTACTTC
CDR3: CASSLVPGTGYEQYF

J: TRBJ2-5
size: -
V: TRBV6-1
D: -
DNA: TGTGCCAGCAGGACAGGGCCGGGACTGCAAGAGACCCAGTACTTC
CDR3: CASRTGPGLQETQYF

J: TRBJ2-7
size: -
V: TRBV6-1
D: -
DNA: TGTGCCAGCAGTTGGTATTCGGGAGACGAGCAGTACTTC
CDR3: CASSWYSGDEQYF

J: TRBJ2-7
size: -
V: TRBV6-5
D: TRBD1
DNA: TGTGCCAGCAGTTACCGGGACAGGGGCCACGAGCAGTACTTC
CDR3: CASSYRDRGHEQYF

J: TRBJ2-5
size: -
V: TRBV27
D: TRBD2
DNA: TGTGCCAGCAGTTTTCTTTCCGGACTAGCGGGAGGGGCGGGGGCCCAGTACTTC
CDR3: CASSFLSGLAGGAGAQYF

J: TRBJ1-2
size: -
V: TRBV28
D: -
DNA: TGTGCCAGCAGTCCTACAGGACAGCTCTATGGCTACACCTTC
CDR3: CASSPTGQLYGYTF

J: TRBJ2-1
size: -
V: TRBV6-1
D: -
DNA: TGTGCCACCCCCCTGGTGGGGGCCAATGAGCAGTTCTTC
CDR3: CATPLVGANEQFF

J: TRBJ2-7
size: -
V: TRBV19
D: TRBD1
DNA: TGTGCCAGTAGCTCCGGGACAGCTACCTCCTACGAGCAGTACTTC
CDR3: CASSSGTATSYEQYF

J: TRBJ2-7
size: -
V: TRBV7-2
D: TRBD2
DNA: TGTGCCAGCAGCTTATTTGCGGGAGAGGTCGAGCAGTACTTC
CDR3: CASSLFAGEVEQYF

J: TRBJ2-2
size: -
V: TRBV5-4
D: -
DNA: TGTGCCAGCAGCTCAACTGCCGCTTTCCGGGAGCTGTTTTTT
CDR3: CASSSTAAFRELFF

J: TRBJ1-2
size: -
V: TRBV29-1
D: -
DNA: TGCAGCGTTGCCCGAAGCGGGTCCAACTATGGCTACACCTTC
CDR3: CSVARSGSNYGYTF

J: TRBJ2-7
size: once
V: TRBV12-1
D: -
DNA: TGTGCCAGCAGCTGCACCGGGACTAGCGGGGGCCCCTACGAGCAGTACTTC
CDR3: CASSCTGTSGGPYEQYF

J: TRBJ2-1
size: -
V: TRBV9
D: TRBD2
DNA: TGTGCCAGCAGGCCAACTAGCGGGAAAGGGAATGAGCAGTTCTTC
CDR3: CASRPTSGKGNEQFF

J: TRBJ2-1
size: -
V: TRBV2
D: -
DNA: TGTGCCAGCAGTGATTTTACTAGTGGGGAGAATGAGCAGTTCTTC
CDR3: CASSDFTSGENEQFF

J: TRBJ2-7
size: -
V: TRBV11-3
D: TRBD1
DNA: TGTGCCAGCAGCTTAACGTGGGACAGTCCCTACGAGCAGTACTTC
CDR3: CASSLTWDSPYEQYF

J: TRBJ1-2
size: -
V: TRBV6-5
D: -
DNA: TGTGCCAGCAGGGCTCTTGGACAGCCGTATGGCTACACCTTC
CDR3: CASRALGQPYGYTF

J: TRBJ2-2
size: -
V: TRBV5-5
D: -
DNA: TGTGCCAGCAGTCTAACCACAATGGGGGCGAGGGAGCTGTTTTTT
CDR3: CASSLTTMGARELFF

J: TRBJ2-1
size: -
V: TRBV9
D: TRBD2
DNA: TGTGCCAGCAGCGGCGGGGCTAGCGGGAGGGCCTATGAGCAGTTCTTC
CDR3: CASSGGASGRAYEQFF

J: TRBJ1-5
size: -
V: TRBV7-9
D: TRBD1
DNA: TGTGCCAGCAGCTTAGTTGTAGGGACAGGGGAACAGCCCCAGCATTTT
CDR3: CASSLVVGTGEQPQHF

J: TRBJ1-1
size: -
V: TRBV28
D: TRBD1
DNA: TGTGCCAGCAAGACAGGGGGGCTGGTTGAAGCTTTCTTT
CDR3: CASKTGGLVEAFF

J: TRBJ2-3
size: -
V: TRBV7-2
D: TRBD2
DNA: TGTGCCAGCAGCACGGGGACTAGCGCCTCAGATACGCAGTATTTT
CDR3: CASSTGTSASDTQYF

J: TRBJ1-5
size: -
V: TRBV10-3
D: -
DNA: TGTGCCATCAGGGGACTGATAGTTGATAGCAATCAGCCCCAGCATTTT
CDR3: CAIRGLIVDSNQPQHF

J: TRBJ2-7
size: once
V: TRBV7-6
D: TRBD2
DNA: TGTGCCAGCAGCTTAGAGGGGACTAGCGGGAGGGACGAGCAGTACTTC
CDR3: CASSLEGTSGRDEQYF

J: TRBJ2-5
size: -
V: TRBV30
D: -
DNA: TGTGCCTGGAGTTCCGTGGGCCTTCGGGAGACCCAGTACTTC
CDR3: CAWSSVGLRETQYF

J: TRBJ1-4
size: few
V: TRBV19
D: -
DNA: TGTGCCAGTAGTATATGGTCAGTCTCTAATGAAAAACTGTTTTTT
CDR3: CASSIWSVSNEKLFF

J: TRBJ2-7
size: -
V: TRBV19
D: TRBD1
DNA: TGTGCCACTTCCGGGACAGGAGTCTACGAGCAGTACTTC
CDR3: CATSGTGVYEQYF

J: TRBJ1-1
size: -
V: TRBV7-9
D: TRBD1
DNA: TGTGCCAGCAGCCTAGCAGAGACAGGGAGAACTGAAGCTTTCTTT
CDR3: CASSLAETGRTEAFF

J: TRBJ2-5
size: -
V: TRBV7-6
D: -
DNA: TGTGCCAGCAGCTTGGGAGGGGGGCGAGAGACCCAGTACTTC
CDR3: CASSLGGGRETQYF

J: TRBJ1-1
size: -
V: TRBV28
D: -
DNA: TGTGCCAGCATCCCCCCTGGGGGGGCGCACACTGAAGCTTTCTTT
CDR3: CASIPPGGAHTEAFF

J: TRBJ1-2
size: -
V: TRBV16
D: -
DNA: TGTGCCAGCACCAAAACCGGGGGGGGTTTCGGCTATGGCTACACCTTC
CDR3: CASTKTGGGFGYGYTF

J: TRBJ2-1
size: -
V: TRBV5-6
D: -
DNA: TGTGCCAGCAGCTTAGTTGCGGGGCGGGATGAGCAGTTCTTC
CDR3: CASSLVAGRDEQFF

J: TRBJ1-1
size: -
V: TRBV30
D: -
DNA: TGTGCCTGGAGGCCGGGACTCAAGAACACTGAAGCTTTCTTT
CDR3: CAWRPGLKNTEAFF

J: TRBJ2-7
size: few
V: TRBV11-2
D: TRBD2
DNA: TGTGCCAGCACACTAGCGGGGGTCTACGAGCAGTACTTC
CDR3: CASTLAGVYEQYF

J: TRBJ1-1
size: few
V: TRBV10-3
D: -
DNA: TGTGCCATCAGTGAAGGAGGCATAGCGAGTGACACTGAAGCTTTCTTT
CDR3: CAISEGGIASDTEAFF